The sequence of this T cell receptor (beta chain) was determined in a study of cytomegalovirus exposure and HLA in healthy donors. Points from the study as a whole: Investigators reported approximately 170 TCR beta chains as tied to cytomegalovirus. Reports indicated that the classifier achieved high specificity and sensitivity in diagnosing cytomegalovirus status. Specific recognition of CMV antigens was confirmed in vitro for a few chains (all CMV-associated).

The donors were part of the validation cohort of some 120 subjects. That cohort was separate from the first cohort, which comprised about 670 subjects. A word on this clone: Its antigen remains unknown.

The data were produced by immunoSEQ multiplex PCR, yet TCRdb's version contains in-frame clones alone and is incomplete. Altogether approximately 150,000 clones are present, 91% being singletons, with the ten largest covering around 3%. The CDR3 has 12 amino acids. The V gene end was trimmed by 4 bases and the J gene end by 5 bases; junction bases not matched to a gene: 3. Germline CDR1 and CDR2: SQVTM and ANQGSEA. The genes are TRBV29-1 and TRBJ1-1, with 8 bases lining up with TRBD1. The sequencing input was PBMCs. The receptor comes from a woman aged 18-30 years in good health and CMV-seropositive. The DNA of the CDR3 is TGCAGCGTTGGGACAGGGCGGACTGAAGCTTTCTTT. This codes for CSVGTGRTEAFF.